These T cell receptor beta chains were read from a single sample in a study of cytomegalovirus exposure and HLA in healthy donors. The table came from immunoSEQ multiplex PCR; TCRdb's copy has only in-frame clones and leaves some out. The sample carries about 130,000 clones, roughly 93% recorded once. The sequenced material came from PBMCs. The receptors come from a woman between 18 and 29 years old in good health and CMV-seronegative. The CDR3 runs from the conserved cysteine through the conserved F or W. The order of the fields is J gene, clone size, V gene, D gene, CDR3 protein, CDR3 DNA. The D gene is left open where the match is weak. Clone size is not always given. Where it is, it says once, few, many or a class for expanded clones.

J: TRBJ1-5; size: NA; V: TRBV6-1; D: TRBD1; CDR3: CASSIRQGGGQPQHF; DNA: TGTGCCAGCAGTATCCGACAGGGTGGTGGTCAGCCCCAGCATTTT
J: TRBJ2-4; size: NA; V: TRBV5-1; D: TRBD1; CDR3: CASSLMGQGANIQYF; DNA: TGCGCCAGCAGCTTGATGGGGCAGGGGGCCAACATTCAGTACTTC
J: TRBJ2-5; size: once; V: TRBV6-5; D: NA; CDR3: CASGLPPGQETQYF; DNA: TGTGCCAGCGGACTACCGCCCGGACAAGAGACCCAGTACTTC
J: TRBJ1-2; size: once; V: TRBV6-5; D: TRBD1; CDR3: CASSSPTGANYGYTF; DNA: TGTGCCAGCAGTTCCCCGACAGGGGCAAACTATGGCTACACCTTC
J: TRBJ2-7; size: once; V: TRBV15; D: NA; CDR3: CATSRSGGLPYEQYF; DNA: TGTGCCACCAGCAGGTCAGGCGGGCTTCCCTACGAGCAGTACTTC
J: TRBJ2-1; size: NA; V: TRBV4-1; D: NA; CDR3: CASSHGAGGNEQFF; DNA: TGCGCCAGCAGCCATGGGGCAGGGGGGAATGAGCAGTTCTTC
J: TRBJ2-1; size: NA; V: TRBV27; D: TRBD1; CDR3: CASSSWTGEVSYNEQFF; DNA: TGTGCCAGCAGTTCTTGGACAGGGGAGGTGTCCTACAATGAGCAGTTCTTC
J: TRBJ2-7; size: few; V: TRBV11-2; D: TRBD1; CDR3: CASSSVVPGGYF; DNA: TGTGCCAGCAGTTCAGTCGTGCCAGGGGGTTACTTC
J: TRBJ2-5; size: once; V: TRBV28; D: TRBD1; CDR3: CASSPGTGAWSGTQYF; DNA: TGTGCCAGCAGTCCAGGGACAGGCGCCTGGTCGGGGACCCAGTACTTC
J: TRBJ1-1; size: NA; V: TRBV5-1; D: NA; CDR3: CASSLLSGGKVTEAFF; DNA: TGCGCCAGCAGCTTGTTGTCTGGAGGTAAAGTGACTGAAGCTTTCTTT
J: TRBJ2-6; size: NA; V: TRBV18; D: NA; CDR3: CASSPLGGKRANVLTF; DNA: TGTGCCAGCTCACCTCTTGGGGGCAAGAGGGCCAACGTCCTGACTTTC
J: TRBJ2-1; size: NA; V: TRBV6-6; D: NA; CDR3: CASSSPGGRGNEQFF; DNA: TGTGCCAGCAGTTCCCCCGGGGGGCGTGGGAATGAGCAGTTCTTC
J: TRBJ2-7; size: once; V: TRBV7-9; D: NA; CDR3: CASEGSYEQYF; DNA: TGTGCCAGTGAGGGTTCCTACGAGCAGTACTTC
J: TRBJ2-3; size: once; V: TRBV2; D: NA; CDR3: CASSQGPHTDTQYF; DNA: TGTGCCAGCAGTCAAGGGCCCCACACAGATACGCAGTATTTT
J: TRBJ2-5; size: NA; V: TRBV14; D: NA; CDR3: CASSQLGGETQYF; DNA: TGTGCCAGCAGCCAACTTGGCGGGGAGACCCAGTACTTC
J: TRBJ2-7; size: NA; V: TRBV25-1; D: TRBD1; CDR3: CASSEYLGQGISYEQYF; DNA: TGTGCCAGCAGTGAATACCTAGGACAGGGTATCTCCTACGAGCAGTACTTC
J: TRBJ2-5; size: NA; V: TRBV29-1; D: TRBD2; CDR3: CSETSGEETQYF; DNA: TGCAGCGAGACTAGCGGGGAAGAGACCCAGTACTTC
J: TRBJ1-1; size: NA; V: TRBV28; D: NA; CDR3: CASPPGQVNTEAFF; DNA: TGTGCCAGCCCTCCTGGACAAGTGAACACTGAAGCTTTCTTT
J: TRBJ2-2; size: NA; V: TRBV5-1; D: NA; CDR3: CASSLAAARAGELFF; DNA: TGCGCCAGCAGCTTGGCCGCCGCCCGCGCCGGGGAGCTGTTTTTT
J: TRBJ1-3; size: NA; V: TRBV5-1; D: TRBD1; CDR3: CASSSQQGPPGNTIYF; DNA: TGCGCCAGCAGCTCCCAACAGGGGCCTCCTGGAAACACCATATATTTT
J: TRBJ1-1; size: NA; V: TRBV4-1; D: NA; CDR3: CASSQDGTSTEAFF; DNA: TGCGCCAGCAGCCAGGACGGGACATCCACTGAAGCTTTCTTT
J: TRBJ2-2; size: NA; V: TRBV11-2; D: NA; CDR3: CASSPSLGELFF; DNA: TGTGCCAGCAGCCCTTCACTGGGGGAGCTGTTTTTT
J: TRBJ1-2; size: NA; V: TRBV9; D: NA; CDR3: CASSPHGPSYGYTF; DNA: TGTGCCAGCAGCCCCCATGGGCCAAGCTATGGCTACACCTTC
J: TRBJ1-2; size: NA; V: TRBV2; D: NA; CDR3: CASSETLGLNYGYTF; DNA: TGTGCCAGCAGTGAGACCCTGGGCCTTAACTATGGCTACACCTTC
J: TRBJ1-1; size: NA; V: TRBV9; D: NA; CDR3: CASSVGGMNTEAFF; DNA: TGTGCCAGCAGCGTCGGGGGAATGAACACTGAAGCTTTCTTT
J: TRBJ2-3; size: NA; V: TRBV5-1; D: TRBD2; CDR3: CASTSGGGTQYF; DNA: TGCGCCAGCACCTCGGGGGGGGGTACGCAGTATTTT
J: TRBJ1-2; size: NA; V: TRBV29-1; D: NA; CDR3: CSVRLSGNGGYGYTF; DNA: TGCAGCGTTCGATTGTCGGGAAACGGAGGCTATGGCTACACCTTC
J: TRBJ2-7; size: once; V: TRBV11-2; D: TRBD1; CDR3: CASSWDRQGYEQYF; DNA: TGTGCCAGCAGCTGGGACCGACAGGGATACGAGCAGTACTTC
J: TRBJ1-6; size: few; V: TRBV6-5; D: NA; CDR3: CASTAGRPSPLHF; DNA: TGTGCCAGCACTGCTGGGAGGCCTTCACCCCTCCACTTT
J: TRBJ1-3; size: NA; V: TRBV6-6; D: NA; CDR3: CASSAHWGGSGNTIYF; DNA: TGTGCCAGCAGTGCACACTGGGGAGGCTCTGGAAACACCATATATTTT
J: TRBJ2-7; size: NA; V: TRBV27; D: NA; CDR3: CASSFGGNSYEQYF; DNA: TGTGCCAGCAGTTTCGGAGGGAACTCCTACGAGCAGTACTTC
J: TRBJ2-3; size: NA; V: TRBV7-6; D: TRBD2; CDR3: CASSLLAGRGDTQYF; DNA: TGTGCCAGCAGCCTCCTCGCGGGGAGGGGAGATACGCAGTATTTT
J: TRBJ2-2; size: NA; V: TRBV4-1; D: NA; CDR3: CASSQDLTNTGELFF; DNA: TGCGCCAGCAGCCAAGACCTAACGAACACCGGGGAGCTGTTTTTT
J: TRBJ2-7; size: NA; V: TRBV5-4; D: TRBD1; CDR3: CASSPRGLVHEQYF; DNA: TGTGCCAGCAGCCCGAGGGGGCTAGTTCACGAGCAGTACTTC
J: TRBJ1-6; size: few; V: TRBV6-5; D: TRBD1; CDR3: CASRGTGGADSPLHF; DNA: TGTGCCAGCAGGGGGACAGGGGGCGCTGATTCACCCCTCCACTTT
J: TRBJ1-1; size: NA; V: TRBV6-6; D: NA; CDR3: CAALTQGFSEAFF; DNA: TGTGCCGCGCTAACCCAGGGATTCTCTGAAGCTTTCTTT
J: TRBJ2-1; size: once; V: TRBV28; D: TRBD1; CDR3: CASSLVGQVNEQFF; DNA: TGTGCCAGCAGTTTAGTGGGACAGGTCAATGAGCAGTTCTTC